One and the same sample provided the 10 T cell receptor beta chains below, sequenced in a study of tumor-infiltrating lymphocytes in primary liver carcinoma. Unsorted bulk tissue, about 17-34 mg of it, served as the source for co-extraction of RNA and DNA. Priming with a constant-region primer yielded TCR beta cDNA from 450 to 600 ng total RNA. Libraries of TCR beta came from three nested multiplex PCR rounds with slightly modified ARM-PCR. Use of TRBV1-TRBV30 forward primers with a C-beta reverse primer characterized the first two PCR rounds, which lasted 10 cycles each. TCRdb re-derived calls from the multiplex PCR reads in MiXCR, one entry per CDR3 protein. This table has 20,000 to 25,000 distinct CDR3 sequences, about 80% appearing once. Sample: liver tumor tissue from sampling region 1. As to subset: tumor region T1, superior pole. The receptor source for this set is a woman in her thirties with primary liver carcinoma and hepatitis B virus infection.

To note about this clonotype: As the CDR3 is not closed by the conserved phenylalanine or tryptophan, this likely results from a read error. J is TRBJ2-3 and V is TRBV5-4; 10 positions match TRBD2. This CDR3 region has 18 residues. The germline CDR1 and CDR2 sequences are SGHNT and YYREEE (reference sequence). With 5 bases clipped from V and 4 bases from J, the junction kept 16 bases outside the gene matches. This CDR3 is CASRNPAASGSRADTQYY. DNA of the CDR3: TGTGCCAGCAGAAACCCGGCGGCTAGCGGGAGTCGGGCAGATACGCAGTATTAT.

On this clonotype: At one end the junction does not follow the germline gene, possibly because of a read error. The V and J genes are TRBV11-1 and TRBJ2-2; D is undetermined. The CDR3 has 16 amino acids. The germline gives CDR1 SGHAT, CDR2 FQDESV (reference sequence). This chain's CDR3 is CASSLVGCTNTGELFF. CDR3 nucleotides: TGCGCCAGCAGCTTAGTGGGGTGTACGAACACCGGAGAGCTGTTTTTT.

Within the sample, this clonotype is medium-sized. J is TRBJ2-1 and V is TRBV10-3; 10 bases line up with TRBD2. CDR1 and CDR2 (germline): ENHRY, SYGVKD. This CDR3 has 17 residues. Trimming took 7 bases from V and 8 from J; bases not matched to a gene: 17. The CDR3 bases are TGTGCCATCAAGGGGGACGCTAGCGGGAGAAGTCTCGATGAGCAGTTCTTC. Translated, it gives CAIKGDASGRSLDEQFF.

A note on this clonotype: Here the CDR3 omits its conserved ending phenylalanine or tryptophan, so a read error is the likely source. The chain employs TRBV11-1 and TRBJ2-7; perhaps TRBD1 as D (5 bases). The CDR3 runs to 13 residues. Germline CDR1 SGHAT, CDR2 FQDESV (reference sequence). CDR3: CDSSIGYLREQYL. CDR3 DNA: TGCGACAGCAGCATAGGATACCTCCGCGAGCAGTACTTA.

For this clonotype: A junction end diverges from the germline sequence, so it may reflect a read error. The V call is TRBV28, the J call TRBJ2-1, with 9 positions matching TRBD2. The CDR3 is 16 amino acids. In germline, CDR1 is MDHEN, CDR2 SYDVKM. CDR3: CASSPGTSWSTHEQLF. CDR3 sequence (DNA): TGTGCCAGCAGCCCCGGGACTAGCTGGAGCACACATGAGCAGTTATTC.

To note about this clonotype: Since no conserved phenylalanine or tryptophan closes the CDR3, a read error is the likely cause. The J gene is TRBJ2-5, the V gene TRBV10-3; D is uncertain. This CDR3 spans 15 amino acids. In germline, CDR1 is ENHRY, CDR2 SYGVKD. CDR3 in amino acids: CAISESDTRQEIQYL. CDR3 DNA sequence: TGTGCCATCAGTGAGTCGGATACCAGACAAGAGATCCAGTACCTC.

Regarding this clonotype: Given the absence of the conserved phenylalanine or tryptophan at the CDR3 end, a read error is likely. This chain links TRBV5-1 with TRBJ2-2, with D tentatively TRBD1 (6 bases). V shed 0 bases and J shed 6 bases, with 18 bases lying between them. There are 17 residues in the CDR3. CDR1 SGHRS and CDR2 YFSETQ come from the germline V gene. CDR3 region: CASSLGHRDKAAGELFL. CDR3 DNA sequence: TGCGCCAGCAGCTTGGGCCACCGGGACAAAGCGGCCGGGGAGCTGTTTTTG.

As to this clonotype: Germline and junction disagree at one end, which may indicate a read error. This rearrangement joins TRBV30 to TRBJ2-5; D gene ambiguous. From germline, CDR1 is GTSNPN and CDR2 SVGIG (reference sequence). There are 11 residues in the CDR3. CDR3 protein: CALSLTETQYF. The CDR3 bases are TGTGCCTTGAGTTTGACGGAGACTCAGTACTTC.

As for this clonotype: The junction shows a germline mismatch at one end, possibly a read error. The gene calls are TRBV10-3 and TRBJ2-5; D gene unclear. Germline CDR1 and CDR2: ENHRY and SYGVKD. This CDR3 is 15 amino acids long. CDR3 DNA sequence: TGTGCGAACAGTGAGTCGGCTACCAGACAAGAGATCCAGTACTTC. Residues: CANSESATRQEIQYF.

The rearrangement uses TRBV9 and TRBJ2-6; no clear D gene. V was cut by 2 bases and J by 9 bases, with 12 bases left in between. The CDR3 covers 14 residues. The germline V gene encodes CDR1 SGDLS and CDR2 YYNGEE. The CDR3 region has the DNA TGTGCCAGCAGCGTCTTGAATGGGATCAACGTCCTGACTTTC. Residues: CASSVLNGINVLTF.